The TCR beta chain described here comes from a study of beta chain features in type 1 diabetes (dated by TCRdb to 2017 to 2018). In the study overall: Patients and healthy donors did not differ in mean age, gender distribution, total cell number or subset yield. A total of about 100,000,000 sorted cells were examined across all samples, and RNA yield correlated strongly with the number of cells per subset. The study compared TCRB repertoires of sorted circulating CD4+ T cell subsets between recently diagnosed type 1 diabetes patients and matched healthy donors. Regulatory and stem cell-like memory subsets were isolated from only 8 patients and about 8 healthy donors, whereas naive and central memory subsets came from all 30 or so donors. Overall study results and their limits: PCR might favor shorter templates, but patient and control samples were amplified and corrected together, so any skew would affect both groups equally. HLA sub-analyses involved small numbers of individuals, so any influence of HLA type on TCRB rearrangement remained unresolved. Because cDNA was sequenced instead of genomic DNA, highly expressing activated cells could be over-represented, though the groups showed no difference in activation or CD3 levels. Naive, central memory and regulatory TCRB repertoires appeared more similar among patients than among healthy donors. Fewer insertions and more nucleotide deletions at VDJ recombination sites were observed in patients with type 1 diabetes, implying thymic rearrangement abnormalities. Type 1 diabetes patients showed a moderate but significant shortening of TCRB CDR3 length in all four CD4+ subsets.

A single peripheral blood draw of approximately 110 mL on average was collected from each donor into heparinised tubes. Naive, central memory, regulatory and stem cell-like memory CD4+ T cells were sorted on a BD FACSAria II using a panel including CD45RO, CCR7, CD25, CD127, CD95 and CD27. A purity above 98% was achieved for all sorted populations. PBMCs were separated immediately by Lymphoprep density gradient centrifugation and were stained directly, without being cultured. To minimize batch effects, samples were stained and sorted in pairs, one healthy donor with one patient per experiment. As for this clone: It has no known antigen specificity. Per-base quality was not reported, and no clone a single base away is much larger than it. Other DNA sequences within the sample encode an identical CDR3.

All of the isolated RNA was reverse transcribed with the High Capacity cDNA Reverse Transcription Kit, so expressed TCRB transcripts were sequenced. Deep immunoSEQ sequencing was applied to naive, central memory and regulatory T cell samples, giving an average of approximately 3.8 million total reads per sample. Sorted cells were lysed in RLT buffer and RNA was extracted with DNase-treated RNeasy Micro or Mini kits, depending on cell number. To prevent cross-contamination, every cell subset was processed on its own, while patient and healthy donor samples were processed together. Using the immunoSEQ multiplex PCR, TCRB sequences were amplified from cDNA into 87-bp fragments spanning the CDR3 region. Sequencing of the amplicons was done on the Illumina HiSeq platform. The original pipeline was this. Synthetic template baselines were used to correct PCR bias computationally, reads within Hamming distance 2 were collapsed, and singletons that could not be merged were discarded. Reads were aligned against IMGT to assign V, D and J genes, CDR3 length and insertions or deletions at six rearrangement sites. Within each subset, clonotype counts were normalized to sorted cell number, and only after that were true diversity and Gini coefficients computed with the tcR R package. The overlap coefficient, calculated on TCRB nucleotide sequences, was used to quantify repertoire sharing. TCRdb retrieved this table from immuneACCESS and kept in-frame rearrangements only. Not all clones are present; in checked studies, unresolved V genes account for under half, and no reason is known for the remainder. The D gene and trimming were derived from the DNA, and the V and J assignments and clone size from that table. In all, the sample holds about 220,000 clones, and about a tenth of those were seen once. The top ten clones comprise approximately 1.4% of the sample.

The sample was central memory CD4+ T cells from blood. The sequence derives from a young man in good health.

The DNA sequence reads TGTGCCTGGAGGGATTACAATGAGCAGTTCTTC. Its amino acids are CAWRDYNEQFF. This sequence uses TRBV30 and TRBJ2-1; confidence is insufficient to name the D gene. The CDR3 contains 11 residues, cysteine and phenylalanine counted. The kept DNA is CDR3 alone, 33 bases in frame from the first base. As encoded in the germline V gene (reference sequence), CDR1 is GTSNPN while CDR2 is SVGIG. V sheds 3 bases and J sheds 4 bases, leaving 4 bases between their ends.